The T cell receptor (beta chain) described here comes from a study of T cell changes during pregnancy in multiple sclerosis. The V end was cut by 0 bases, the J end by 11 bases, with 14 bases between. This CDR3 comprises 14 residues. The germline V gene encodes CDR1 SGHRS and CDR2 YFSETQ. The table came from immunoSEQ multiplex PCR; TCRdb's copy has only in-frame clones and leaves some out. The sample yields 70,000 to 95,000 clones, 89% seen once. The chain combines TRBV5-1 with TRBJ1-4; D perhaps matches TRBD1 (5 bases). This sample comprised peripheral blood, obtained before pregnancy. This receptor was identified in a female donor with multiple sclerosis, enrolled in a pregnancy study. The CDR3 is CASSLEAGSEKLFF. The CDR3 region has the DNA TGCGCCAGCAGCTTGGAGGCAGGGTCGGAGAAACTGTTTTTT.